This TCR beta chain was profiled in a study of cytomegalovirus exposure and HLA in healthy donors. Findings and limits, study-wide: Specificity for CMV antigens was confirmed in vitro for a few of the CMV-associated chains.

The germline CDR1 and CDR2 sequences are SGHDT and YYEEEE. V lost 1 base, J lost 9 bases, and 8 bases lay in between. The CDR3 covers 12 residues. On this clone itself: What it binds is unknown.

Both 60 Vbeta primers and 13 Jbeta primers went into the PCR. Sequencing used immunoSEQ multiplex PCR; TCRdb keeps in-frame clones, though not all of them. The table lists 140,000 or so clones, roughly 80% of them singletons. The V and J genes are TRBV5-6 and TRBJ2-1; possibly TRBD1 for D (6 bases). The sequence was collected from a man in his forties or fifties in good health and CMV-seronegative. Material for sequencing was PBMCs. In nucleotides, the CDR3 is TGTGCCAGCAGCTTGAGGGGGAGTGAGCAGTTCTTC. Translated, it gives CASSLRGSEQFF.